These 15 T cell receptor beta chains came from one sample sequenced in a study of regulatory T cells in long-lasting Graves disease. CDR3-region Arm-PCR and iRepertoire HTBI primers produced the TCR beta libraries. TCRdb fed the multiplex PCR reads into MiXCR, producing one record per CDR3 protein. Of roughly 560,000 distinct CDR3 sequences in the sample, around 11% are singletons; the top ten hold almost 9%. Time point reported: newly diagnosed GD, antithyroid drugs for less than 3 months. PBMC RNA served as the TCR library source. A further study also used this sample, focusing on T cells in Graves' hyperthyroidism and ophthalmopathy.

The material sequenced was peripheral blood mononuclear cells (PBMCs), taken at new diagnosis, from a patient treated with antithyroid drugs. These receptors came from a woman aged 30 to 39 with Graves disease.

The rearrangement uses TRBV6-5 and TRBJ1-4; 10 positions agree with TRBD1. This CDR3 is 15 amino acids long. CDR1 is MNHEY, CDR2 SVGAGI, per germline. Trimming cost V 2 bases and J 5 bases; bases outside gene matches: 2. The CDR3 loop is CASSYPGQGNEKLFF. CDR3 in DNA: TGTGCCAGCAGTTACCCGGGACAGGGGAATGAAAAACTGTTTTTT.

Many counts were recorded for this clonotype. CDR3 DNA: TGCAGTGCTCGTCCCACCCTCTCTAGCGGAGCTGCTCTCTCTGGGGCCAACGTCCTGACTTTC. Translation gives CSARPTLSSGAALSGANVLTF. The V and J genes are TRBV20-1 and TRBJ2-6; TRBD2 matches 7 bases. Germline V gene lookup returns CDR1 DFQATT and CDR2 SNEGSKA (reference sequence). The CDR3 length is 21 residues. With V trimmed by 5 bases and J by 0 bases, 22 bases remained unmatched.

This clonotype was seen only a few times. The chain couples TRBV11-3 to TRBJ2-1; 8 bases agree with TRBD2. Germline CDR1 reads SGHNT; CDR2 reads YENEEA. The CDR3 totals 17 residues. V dropped 6 bases and J dropped 3; count of bases not matched to a gene: 13. CDR3 nucleotides: TGTGCCAGCAGTGGGGGCGGGGGAGCGGGAGTCTACAATGAGCAGTTCTTC. Residues: CASSGGGGAGVYNEQFF. The variable domain in full, with the rest retrieved from reference TRBV11-3 and TRBJ2-1, is EAGVVQSPRYKIIEKKQPVAFWCNPISGHNTLYWYLQNLGQGPELLIRYENEEAVDDSQLPKDRFSAERLKGVDSTLKIQPAELGDSAVYLCASSGGGGAGVYNEQFFGPGTRLTVL.

This clonotype was detected once. The DNA of the CDR3 is TGTGCCAGCAGTGCTGGGACAGCCGGTGGCGATGAGCAGTTCTTC. This gives the protein CASSAGTAGGDEQFF. The rearrangement uses TRBV6-1 and TRBJ2-1, with 7 nucleotides matching TRBD1. The CDR3 extends over 15 amino acids. Losses at the gene ends were 4 bases for V and 8 bases for J; bases not matched to a gene: 11. Germline assignment: CDR1 MNHNS and CDR2 SASEGT.

The rearrangement links TRBV10-2 to TRBJ1-1; D is unresolved. The ends were cut back, 2 bases at V and 0 bases at J, with 10 bases in the middle. This CDR3 comprises 15 residues. Germline CDR1 is WSHSY and CDR2 is SAAADI. CDR3 region: CASSEGVGVNTEAFF. The CDR3 DNA is TGCGCCAGCAGTGAGGGCGTTGGGGTGAACACTGAAGCTTTCTTT.

The chain joins TRBV6-1 to TRBJ2-7, with a weak D call TRBD1 (5 bases). The germline V gene has CDR1 MNHNS and CDR2 SASEGT. The CDR3 spans 13 residues. Trimming left V 3 bases short and J 3 bases short, with 9 bases between. CDR3 region: CASSDLGDYEQYF. As DNA, the CDR3 is TGTGCCAGCAGTGATCTAGGGGACTACGAGCAGTACTTC.

This clonotype was detected ten times or more. The V gene is TRBV28, the J gene TRBJ2-7, with unresolved D. This CDR3 has 13 residues. In germline, CDR1 is MDHEN, CDR2 SYDVKM. The ends were cut back, 4 bases at V and 9 bases at J, with 16 bases in the middle. For the CDR3, the DNA is TGTGCCAGCAGTTCCGGATCGGACGGTGTGCAGTACTTC. It specifies CASSSGSDGVQYF.

The V call is TRBV5-1, the J call TRBJ1-3; no reliable D call. The CDR3 consists of 15 residues. Trimming left V 4 bases short and J 7 bases short, with 18 bases between. The germline CDR1 and CDR2 sequences are SGHRS and YFSETQ. The DNA of the CDR3 is TGCGCCAGCAGCACGGACGGAGAATCTTGGAACACCATATATTTT. Its translation is CASSTDGESWNTIYF.

The table lists this clonotype with many counts. This chain links TRBV20-1 with TRBJ2-3, with TRBD2 as a possible D gene (6 bases). The CDR3 runs to 11 residues. Germline V gene sequence: CDR1 DFQATT, CDR2 SNEGSKA (reference sequence). The chain's CDR3 is CSGRDLHTQYF. The CDR3 nucleotides are TGCAGCGGGAGAGACCTACATACGCAGTATTTT.

The sample holds many counts of this clonotype. V usage is TRBV29-1 and J usage is TRBJ2-1; a weak D match, TRBD2 (5 bases). The CDR3 is made up of 14 amino acids. V lost 2 bases and J lost 0, with 8 bases in between. CDR1 SQVTM and CDR2 ANQGSEA come from the germline V gene. CDR3 amino acids: CSVERTDSYNEQFF. CDR3 bases: TGCAGCGTTGAAAGGACTGACTCCTACAATGAGCAGTTCTTC.

In this sample, this clonotype turned up many times. The rearrangement links TRBV12-3 or TRBV12-4 to TRBJ2-1, with TRBD2 identical over 11 bases. V was clipped by 8 bases and J by 0 bases; unmatched bases: 9. CDR3 length: 17 residues. CDR3 amino acids: CASLAGGFFGSYNEQFF. As DNA, the CDR3 is TGTGCCAGCCTAGCGGGAGGTTTCTTCGGCTCCTACAATGAGCAGTTCTTC.

This clonotype was detected many times. The rearrangement uses TRBV28 and TRBJ2-3; tentative D call: TRBD1 (5 bases). The V gene's germline CDR1 is MDHEN and CDR2 SYDVKM. The V gene lost 5 bases and the J gene lost 3 bases, with 9 bases spanning the gap. The CDR3 is 13 residues long. The CDR3 nucleotides are TGTGCCAGCAGTCCGCGACAGACAGATACGCAGTATTTT. Translated: CASSPRQTDTQYF.

This clonotype was seen repeatedly, ten times or more. This chain uses TRBV2 with TRBJ2-7; a weak D match, TRBD1 (6 bases). V lost 3 bases and J 4 bases, leaving 13 bases between the germline ends. Looked up from germline, CDR1 is SNHLY and CDR2 is FYNNEI. This CDR3 has 14 residues. CDR3 DNA sequence: TGTGCCAGCAGTGACGGGGACATTATATACGAGCAGTACTTC. This codes for CASSDGDIIYEQYF.

This clonotype was counted ten times or more. V is TRBV28 and J is TRBJ1-2; D possibly corresponds to TRBD1 (5 bases). The CDR3 has 16 residues. Germline CDR1 and CDR2: MDHEN and SYDVKM. V was clipped by 7 bases and J by 0 bases, with 18 bases between them. In nucleotides, the CDR3 is TGTGCCAGCATGGGGCCAACCCTGGGGTCTAACTATGGCTACACCTTC. Encoded protein: CASMGPTLGSNYGYTF.

This clonotype came up many times. The rearrangement joins TRBV28 to TRBJ2-6; TRBD1 aligns across 9 bases. Germline V CDR1 and CDR2: MDHEN, SYDVKM. This CDR3 is built from 18 residues. Unmatched junction bases numbered 13, after V lost 6 bases and J lost 4 bases. Written as DNA, the CDR3 is TGTGCCAGCAGCTCAACAGGGGGCCGCGAGTCAGGGGCCAACGTCCTGACTTTC. It codes for CASSSTGGRESGANVLTF. The whole variable domain, filled in from reference TRBV28 and TRBJ2-6, reads DVKVTQSSRYLVKRTGEKVFLECVQDMDHENMFWYRQDPGLGLRLIYFSYDVKMKEKGDIPEGYSVSREKKERFSLILESASTNQTSMYLCASSSTGGRESGANVLTFGAGSRLTVL.